This T cell receptor beta chain was recorded in a study of beta chain features in type 1 diabetes. Findings and caveats of the study: Cells that show high TCR expression could be over-represented by cDNA sequencing. Patients with type 1 diabetes carried fewer insertions and had more deletions at their VDJ junctions.

CDR3 length: 16 residues. The germline gives CDR1 MGHDK, CDR2 SYGVNS. Germline trimming cut 3 bases from V and 10 bases from J; bases unmatched to any gene: 13. Of note for this clone: Its matching antigen is unknown.

Investigators reverse transcribed all isolated RNA, so they sequenced expressed TCRB transcripts. Sequencing was performed with immunoSEQ multiplex PCR; in TCRdb, only in-frame clones are kept and a portion is missing. The sample lists 150,000 to 200,000 clones, around 13% occurring once. The sample comprised central memory CD4+ T cells from blood. The sequence was collected from a woman between 18 and 30 years old in good health. The chain joins TRBV25-1 to TRBJ1-5, with 9 bases fitting TRBD1. CDR3 DNA: TGTGCCAGCAGTGAGTCCAGACAGGGGGGTTTTGGACCCCAGCATTTT. It yields the protein CASSESRQGGFGPQHF.